Below, 9 T cell receptor beta chains from the same sample are listed, as sequenced in a study of blood T cell repertoires in COVID-19. The table came from immunoSEQ multiplex PCR; TCRdb's copy has only in-frame clones and leaves some out. This table holds 120,000 to 150,000 clones, more than 60% found once. Sequenced: peripheral blood. The receptors were sampled from a man older than 75 with acute or convalescent COVID-19.

This chain joins TRBV7-9 and TRBJ2-3; possibly TRBD2 for D (6 bases). Germline V lookup: CDR1 SEHNR, CDR2 FQNEAQ (reference sequence). Trimming stripped 1 base from V and 4 bases from J, with 15 bases between. The CDR3 runs 16 residues. This chain's CDR3 is CASSLGGLAVADTQYF. Written as DNA, the CDR3 is TGTGCCAGCAGCTTAGGGGGACTTGCGGTAGCAGATACGCAGTATTTT.

The table lists this clone with a count of one. The V call is TRBV20-1, the J call TRBJ1-5; perhaps TRBD1 as D (6 bases). Trimming left V 3 bases short and J 4 bases short, with 16 bases between. This CDR3 is 15 amino acids long. The germline gives CDR1 DFQATT, CDR2 SNEGSKA (reference sequence). The CDR3 nucleotides read TGCAGTGCTAGTAACATGGGGGCGCGGAATCAGCCCCAGCATTTT. Its translation: CSASNMGARNQPQHF.

The chain combines TRBV4-1 with TRBJ2-1; D not certain. With 5 bases removed from V and 2 bases from J, the gap between germline ends came to 16 bases. Germline lookup yields CDR1 MGHRA and CDR2 YSYEKL. This CDR3 has 16 amino acids. The CDR3 DNA reads TGCGCCAGCAGCTTTGAGACACAGCCTCCCTACAATGAGCAGTTCTTC. This sequence encodes CASSFETQPPYNEQFF.

This clone turned up a few times. The rearrangement joins TRBV3-1 (or the pseudogene TRBV3-2) to TRBJ1-1; D gene unclear. Trimming removed 3 bases from V and 8 bases from J, with 7 bases in between. The length of the CDR3 is 11 residues. Germline V lookup: CDR1 LGHDT, CDR2 YNNKEL (reference sequence). CDR3 DNA: TGTGCCAGCAGCCAGGGCCGCGAAGCTTTCTTT. Amino acids: CASSQGREAFF.

The chain couples TRBV28 to TRBJ1-2; D remains unclear. The V gene lost 6 bases and the J gene lost 5 bases, with 13 bases spanning the gap. Germline CDR1 is MDHEN and CDR2 is SYDVKM. There are 13 residues in the CDR3. CDR3 nucleotides: TGTGCCAGCAGCTTGCAATGGGAGTATGGCTACACCTTC. Protein product: CASSLQWEYGYTF.

The CDR3, as DNA: TGCGCCAGCAGACTGGGACAGAACTCCTACGAGCAGTACTTC. Residues: CASRLGQNSYEQYF. V gene TRBV5-1 combines with J gene TRBJ2-7; TRBD1 aligns across 7 bases. CDR3 size: 14 residues. V lost 5 bases and J lost 0; bases outside the gene matches: 5. Germline V gene sequence: CDR1 SGHRS, CDR2 YFSETQ.

The chain combines TRBV5-6 with TRBJ2-5; D uncertain. V lost 4 bases and J 3 bases, leaving 10 bases between the germline ends. Germline V CDR1 and CDR2: SGHDT, YYEEEE. The CDR3 is made up of 13 amino acids. CDR3 sequence (DNA): TGTGCCAGCAGCCTACCTCGTAAAGAGACCCAGTACTTC. It specifies CASSLPRKETQYF.

The chain uses TRBV9 and TRBJ1-1; 9 positions match TRBD1. This CDR3 has 14 residues. The ends lost 4 bases at V and 4 bases at J; junction bases unmatched: 5. CDR1 and CDR2 from the germline V gene are SGDLS and YYNGEE. In DNA form, the CDR3 reads TGTGCCAGCAGCCGACAGGGGGGGACCACTGAAGCTTTCTTT. Translating gives CASSRQGGTTEAFF. The complete variable domain, with remaining parts taken from reference TRBV9 and TRBJ1-1, reads DSGVTQTPKHLITATGQRVTLRCSPRSGDLSVYWYQQSLDQGLQFLIQYYNGEERAKGNILERFSAQQFPDLHSELNLSSLELGDSALYFCASSRQGGTTEAFFGQGTRLTVV.

This CDR3 reads CASSVQSGAFGELFF. DNA for the CDR3: TGTGCCAGCAGTGTCCAGAGTGGGGCCTTCGGGGAGCTGTTTTTT. The chain carries TRBV2 and TRBJ2-2, with D perhaps matching TRBD1 (5 bases). The CDR3 has 15 residues. From germline, CDR1 is SNHLY and CDR2 FYNNEI. V lost 4 bases and J 7 bases, leaving 16 bases between the germline ends. The whole variable domain, filled in from reference TRBV2 and TRBJ2-2, reads EPEVTQTPSHQVTQMGQEVILRCVPISNHLYFYWYRQILGQKVEFLVSFYNNEISEKSEIFDDQFSVERPDGSNFTLKIRSTKLEDSAMYFCASSVQSGAFGELFFGEGSRLTVL.